This T cell receptor beta chain was captured by sequencing in a study of T-cell memory formation after mild COVID-19. One entry per CDR3 protein, called by TCRdb with MiXCR from the 5' RACE reads. The repertoire holds 200,000 to 300,000 distinct CDR3 sequences, with approximately 16% as singletons. The sample taken for sequencing was PBMCs or a T cell subset sorted from them (not recorded which). The origin of this receptor is a man between 18 and 29 years old who had mild COVID-19 (a few samples of this study predate the infection). Cell type and time point are not known.

The CDR3 DNA is TGTGCCAGCAGCGTAGCGGGGGGGCCCTACAATGAGCAGTTCTTC. This encodes CASSVAGGPYNEQFF. The chain has TRBV7-3 and TRBJ2-1; 11 nucleotides align to TRBD2. This CDR3 spans 15 amino acids. In germline, CDR1 is SGHTA, CDR2 FQGTGA. J was trimmed by 2 bases and V by 5 bases; bases with no gene match: 2.